These T cell receptor beta chains were read from a single sample in a study of blood T cell repertoires in COVID-19. The method was immunoSEQ multiplex PCR; TCRdb's version includes in-frame clones alone and lacks a portion of them. The sample has some 210,000 clones, roughly 78% seen once. Sequenced sample: peripheral blood. Receptors were obtained from a woman in her thirties or forties with acute or convalescent COVID-19. The CDR3 runs from the conserved cysteine through the conserved F or W. D genes are given only for firm matches. Where a row states a size, it is once, few, many or the class of an expanded clone; other rows omit it.

d_gene	v_gene	abundance	j_gene	CDR3nt	CDR3aa
TRBD2	TRBV9	once	TRBJ2-3	TGTGCCAGCAGTTTTAGCGGGGGGACCACAGATACGCAGTATTTT	CASSFSGGTTDTQYF
TRBD1	TRBV19	-	TRBJ1-3	TGTGCCAGTAGTATTGCTCTCGGTCGACAGGGGAATAGGTCTGGAAACACCATATATTTT	CASSIALGRQGNRSGNTIYF
-	TRBV2	-	TRBJ2-5	TGTGCCAGCAGTGCCCAGGCCAGGGAGACCCAGTACTTC	CASSAQARETQYF
TRBD2	TRBV13	-	TRBJ2-3	TGTGCCAGCAGCCGTACCAGCGGGGGGCTTGGAACAGATACGCAGTATTTT	CASSRTSGGLGTDTQYF
TRBD1	TRBV12-5	-	TRBJ1-4	TGTGCTAGTGGTTTGGTTCGGCAGGGGGACGAAAAACTGTTTTTT	CASGLVRQGDEKLFF
-	TRBV5-1	-	TRBJ2-5	TGCGCCAGCAGCTCTAGCTTGGAGACCCAGTACTTC	CASSSSLETQYF
-	TRBV7-2	-	TRBJ1-1	TGTGCCAGCAGCTTAGTGGTCTCAGATCGCGCTTTCTTT	CASSLVVSDRAFF
-	TRBV12-5	-	TRBJ2-3	TGTGCTAGTGTCGGGCAGGGTAGCAGGCGGGACCCCGGAGATACGCAGTATTTT	CASVGQGSRRDPGDTQYF
-	TRBV14	-	TRBJ2-1	TGTGCCAGCAGCCAAGATTACGGGAGCTCCTACAATGAGCAGTTCTTC	CASSQDYGSSYNEQFF
-	TRBV2	few	TRBJ1-2	TGTGCCAGCAGTCCGCAGGGGCCGGAAGGCTACACCTTC	CASSPQGPEGYTF
-	TRBV25-1	-	TRBJ1-1	TGTGCCAGCGGGAGGGCAGGGGTGAACACTGAAGCTTTCTTT	CASGRAGVNTEAFF
-	TRBV6-2/TRBV6-3	-	TRBJ1-2	TGTGCCAGCAGTACCGGGGTTTGGAGTGGCTACACCTTC	CASSTGVWSGYTF
TRBD1	TRBV7-2	-	TRBJ2-5	TGTGCCAGCAGCTTAGGCCCGGGACAGGGACAAGAGACCCAGTACTTC	CASSLGPGQGQETQYF
-	TRBV19	once	TRBJ2-5	TGTGCCAGTAGATCCAGTTCGGGGCCGCGGGGGACCCAGTACTTC	CASRSSSGPRGTQYF
TRBD1	TRBV6-1	-	TRBJ1-4	TGTGCCAGCAGCCTTCGGACAGGGGGAAATGAAAAACTGTTTTTT	CASSLRTGGNEKLFF
TRBD2	TRBV19	few	TRBJ2-1	TGTGCCAGTACCACAACACTAGCGGAGTACAATGAGCAGTTCTTC	CASTTTLAEYNEQFF
-	TRBV10-3	-	TRBJ1-2	TGTGCCATCACCCAGACCTCTAGCTATGGCTACACCTTC	CAITQTSSYGYTF
TRBD2	TRBV6-5	-	TRBJ2-5	TGTGCCAGCAGTTTTAGCGGGAGTCGGGAGACCCAGTACTTC	CASSFSGSRETQYF
TRBD1	TRBV6-5	-	TRBJ1-2	TGTGCCAGCAGTTACAAAGGGGGCGACTATGGCTACACCTTC	CASSYKGGDYGYTF
TRBD2	TRBV3-1/TRBV3-2	-	TRBJ2-1	TGTGCCAGCAGCATGCCCCCCGGCGGGGGAGAGCAGTTCTTC	CASSMPPGGGEQFF
TRBD1	TRBV6-5	-	TRBJ1-2	TGTGCCAGCAGTTACTCTACAGGGGCCTATGGCTACACCTTC	CASSYSTGAYGYTF
TRBD1	TRBV5-6	-	TRBJ1-1	TGTGCCAGCAGCATCTACGGTGGGGTGACAGGGCTGGCGACTGAAGCTTTCTTT	CASSIYGGVTGLATEAFF
TRBD1	TRBV18	-	TRBJ2-7	TGTGCCAGCTCACAGGACAGGGGGAGAGAGCAGTACTTC	CASSQDRGREQYF
-	TRBV5-8	-	TRBJ2-7	TGTGCCAGCAGCCCCTGGCGAAATAGAGGGACTCAATACGAGCAGTACTTC	CASSPWRNRGTQYEQYF
-	TRBV30	-	TRBJ1-4	TGTGCCTGGAGTGTACAGGGTGAAAAACTGTTTTTT	CAWSVQGEKLFF
-	TRBV2	-	TRBJ2-7	TGTGCCAGCAGCCTGTTCAGGAACCCCTACGAGCAGTACTTC	CASSLFRNPYEQYF
-	TRBV14	-	TRBJ1-2	TGTGCCAGCAGCCAGGGGCCCCGCAGGGCAGCTAACTATGGCTACACCTTC	CASSQGPRRAANYGYTF
-	TRBV9	-	TRBJ2-2	TGTGCCAGCAGCGCACAGGACACCGGGGAGCTGTTTTTT	CASSAQDTGELFF
TRBD1	TRBV29-1	-	TRBJ1-2	TGCAGCGTGGACAGGGGTCTAGCTAACTATGGCTACACCTTC	CSVDRGLANYGYTF
-	TRBV6-5	-	TRBJ1-2	TGTGCCAGCAGATTTGACAGGTGGGGCTATGGCTACACCTTC	CASRFDRWGYGYTF
-	TRBV6-2/TRBV6-3	-	TRBJ1-4	TGTGCCAGCAGTCCGGCTAATGAAAAACTGTTTTTT	CASSPANEKLFF
TRBD2	TRBV24-1	few	TRBJ2-7	TGTGCCACCAGTGACCCGGGACTAGCGGGAGGTTATCCCCTCTATGATTACGAGCAGTACTTC	CATSDPGLAGGYPLYDYEQYF
-	TRBV19	few	TRBJ2-3	TGTGCCAGTAGTATAGAGCCCCAGGAAACGCAGTATTTT	CASSIEPQETQYF
-	TRBV10-3	-	TRBJ2-1	TGTGCCACCGCCGAGTCCTACAATGAGCAGTTCTTC	CATAESYNEQFF
-	TRBV14	-	TRBJ1-2	TGTGCCAGCAGCCCTCAGGCAGGGTATGGCTACACCTTC	CASSPQAGYGYTF
TRBD1	TRBV5-6	-	TRBJ1-1	TGTGCCAGCAGCCTCCTTCAGGGGGTGGGCACTGAAGCTTTCTTT	CASSLLQGVGTEAFF
-	TRBV19	many	TRBJ2-7	TGTGCCAGTAGGCGACAGAACGAGCAGTACTTC	CASRRQNEQYF
-	TRBV10-2	-	TRBJ1-1	TGCGCCAGCAGCCATTTCGGGTCGAGGAACACTGAAGCTTTCTTT	CASSHFGSRNTEAFF
TRBD2	TRBV7-6	-	TRBJ2-1	TGTGCCAGCAGCCTGACTAGCGGGGAGATAAATGAGCAGTTCTTC	CASSLTSGEINEQFF
TRBD1	TRBV4-3	-	TRBJ1-1	TGCGCCAGCAGCCCCCGGGAGGGGGCCGAAGCTTTCTTT	CASSPREGAEAFF
-	TRBV5-1	once	TRBJ1-3	TGCGCCAGCAGCTTGGCTCTGACAGTGAACTCTGGAAACACCATATATTTT	CASSLALTVNSGNTIYF
TRBD2	TRBV6-2/TRBV6-3	few	TRBJ2-7	TGTGCCAGCAGTGCCAGCGGGGCAATTTCCTACGAGCAGTACTTC	CASSASGAISYEQYF
TRBD1	TRBV7-8	-	TRBJ1-3	TGTGCCAGCAGCAACCGGGACAGCCTCCTTCGCTCTGGAAACACCATATATTTT	CASSNRDSLLRSGNTIYF
TRBD1	TRBV12-5	-	TRBJ2-1	TGTGCTAGTGGTTTGGTACACGGACAGGGGAATGAGCAGTTCTTC	CASGLVHGQGNEQFF
TRBD2	TRBV4-2	once	TRBJ2-7	TGTGCCAGCAGCCAAACTCGGGGCGGGGGGTCCTACGAGCAGTACTTC	CASSQTRGGGSYEQYF
TRBD2	TRBV13	-	TRBJ2-7	TGTGCCAGCAGCCGGCGAGGACTAGCGGGAGGGTCCTACGAGCAGTACTTC	CASSRRGLAGGSYEQYF
-	TRBV18	-	TRBJ1-5	TGTGCCAGCTCACCCTACTCGGGAGGTTCCAGCAATCAGCCCCAGCATTTT	CASSPYSGGSSNQPQHF
-	TRBV14	-	TRBJ1-2	TGTGCCAGCAGCCCATATGAGGGATATGGCTACACCTTC	CASSPYEGYGYTF
-	TRBV27	-	TRBJ2-3	TGTGCCAGCAGTTTAGAGGCTAGCGCATGGGGTGGGACAGATACGCAGTATTTT	CASSLEASAWGGTDTQYF
-	TRBV7-2	-	TRBJ2-1	TGTGCCAGCAGCTTAACTCCTGGCAATGAGCAGTTCTTC	CASSLTPGNEQFF
TRBD2	TRBV20-1	-	TRBJ2-7	TGCAGTGCTAGTTGGGCTAGCGGGAGATACGGATCCTACGAGCAGTACTTC	CSASWASGRYGSYEQYF